These 28 T cell receptor beta chains were all obtained from the same sample, sequenced in a study of PD-1 blockade in classical Hodgkin lymphoma (dated by TCRdb to the early 2020s). Library preparation employed the immunoSEQ multiplex PCR assay. The clones in this table, taken by TCRdb from immuneACCESS, are in-frame only. Not every clone is retained; where verified, under half of the shortfall comes from an unresolved V gene, and the cause of the rest is unknown. Present in this sample are over 70,000 clones, roughly nine tenths of which were seen just once. The ten most abundant clones make up 20% to 25% of the sample. Explained via the paper, the time point label denotes: cycle 1 day 1 (C1D1), immediately before nivolumab initiation. Every trial patient had relapsed following autologous stem cell transplantation, and prior brentuximab vedotin exposure was what differed among cohorts A, B and C.

The starting material was peripheral blood mononuclear cells (PBMCs), obtained at baseline. The source is a human donor with classical Hodgkin lymphoma.

The chain combines TRBV10-1 with TRBJ2-1; 7 nucleotides match TRBD2. The CDR3 contains 14 residues. The V and J ends lost 6 bases and 5 bases, in that order; junction bases with no gene match: 7. Germline V gene sequence: CDR1 WNHNN, CDR2 SYGVQD (reference sequence). The CDR3 here is CASRASGANNEQFF. CDR3 nucleotide sequence: TGCGCCAGCAGGGCTAGCGGAGCTAACAATGAGCAGTTCTTC.

The chain uses TRBV2 and TRBJ1-1; 7 nucleotides agree with TRBD1. CDR1 is SNHLY, CDR2 FYNNEI, per germline. The V and J ends lost 5 bases and 5 bases, in that order; junction bases with no gene match: 8. CDR3 length: 14 amino acids. As DNA, the CDR3 is TGTGCCAGCAGTCTTCAGGGGGAAGTGACTGAAGCTTTCTTT. It is translated as CASSLQGEVTEAFF.

The chain uses TRBV7-9 and TRBJ1-1, with D hard to call. Trimming cost V 0 bases and J 10 bases, with 9 bases left between them. CDR1 and CDR2 from the germline V gene are SEHNR and FQNEAQ (reference sequence). The CDR3 runs to 12 residues. The CDR3: CASSLAGSGAFF. In DNA form, the CDR3 reads TGTGCCAGCAGCTTAGCCGGAAGTGGAGCTTTCTTT.

This chain links TRBV6-5 with TRBJ2-7; 9 nucleotides match TRBD2. Trimming cost V 4 bases and J 0 bases; bases outside gene matches: 7. The CDR3 runs 16 residues. CDR1 is MNHEY, CDR2 SVGAGI, per germline. The CDR3 here is CASSSRLAELSYEQYF. The CDR3 nucleotides are TGTGCCAGCAGTTCGCGACTAGCGGAGCTCTCCTACGAGCAGTACTTC.

In DNA, the CDR3 is TGTGCTAGTGGCCCTAGGACGCTAATGAGGGAAAAACTGTTTTTT. It codes for CASGPRTLMREKLFF. The chain combines TRBV12-5 with TRBJ1-4; the D is unclear. This CDR3 is built from 15 residues. Germline CDR1 is LGHNT and CDR2 is FRNRAP. V lost 6 bases to trimming and J lost 8 bases, with 19 bases between them.

The rearrangement uses TRBV6-1 and TRBJ2-3; 10 positions match TRBD2. The J segment lost 4 bases and the V segment lost 6 bases, leaving 7 bases of the junction unmatched. The V gene's germline CDR1 is MNHNS and CDR2 SASEGT. The CDR3 is 15 residues long. The CDR3 DNA follows: TGTGCCAGCAGAGAAACTAGCGGGGCTGCAGATACGCAGTATTTT. It specifies CASRETSGAADTQYF.

This chain uses TRBV4-2 with TRBJ2-2, with TRBD2 identical over 11 bases. Germline trimming cut 2 bases from V and 7 bases from J; bases unmatched to any gene: 9. The CDR3 has 17 amino acids. From germline, CDR1 is LGHNA and CDR2 YNFKEQ. CDR3 coding DNA: TGTGCCAGCAGCCAAAGCACTAGCGGGAGTTATAGCGGGGAGCTGTTTTTT. It encodes CASSQSTSGSYSGELFF.

The chain joins TRBV7-8 to TRBJ2-1; 9 bases match TRBD2. Trimming at V came to 7 bases and at J to 8 bases, leaving 12 bases not matched to a gene. In germline, CDR1 is SGHVS, CDR2 FQNEAQ. CDR3 size: 15 residues. The CDR3, as DNA: TGTGCCAGCACCCCGCAGAGGGGCGGGAGGGATGAGCAGTTCTTC. Translated: CASTPQRGGRDEQFF.

The genes are TRBV27 and TRBJ2-5, with D possibly being TRBD1 or TRBD2 (6 bases each). CDR1 is MNHEY and CDR2 is SMNVEV in the germline V gene (reference sequence). V shed 3 bases and J shed 3 bases, with 17 bases lying between them. The CDR3 sequence is 16 residues long. CDR3 region: CASSFGGMNREETQYF. CDR3 nucleotides: TGTGCCAGCAGTTTCGGGGGAATGAACAGGGAAGAGACCCAGTACTTC.

Here the CDR3 reads CASRAGLASSSYEQYF. CDR3 sequence (DNA): TGTGCCAGCAGAGCTGGACTAGCGTCCAGCTCCTACGAGCAGTACTTC. The genes are TRBV5-4 and TRBJ2-7; 9 bases are shared with TRBD2. Germline V gene sequence: CDR1 SGHNT, CDR2 YYREEE (reference sequence). V was clipped by 5 bases and J by 0 bases; unmatched bases: 9. The CDR3 is 16 amino acids.

V and J are TRBV10-1 and TRBJ2-1; 12 bases align to TRBD2. The CDR3 consists of 18 residues. CDR1 WNHNN and CDR2 SYGVQD come from the germline V gene (reference sequence). J was trimmed by 2 bases and V by 3 bases; bases with no gene match: 8. CDR3 loop: CASSEWGTSGPAYNEQFF. CDR3 coding DNA: TGCGCCAGCAGTGAATGGGGGACTAGCGGGCCTGCCTACAATGAGCAGTTCTTC.

V gene TRBV19 combines with J gene TRBJ2-7, with D perhaps TRBD1 (7 bases). The CDR3 runs to 13 residues. Trimming cost V 7 bases and J 5 bases, with 15 bases left between them. Per germline, CDR1 LNHDA and CDR2 SQIVND (reference sequence). CDR3 region: CASNRGGIDEQYF. DNA of the CDR3: TGTGCCAGTAACAGGGGAGGTATTGACGAGCAGTACTTC.

This clone was counted only a few times. The rearrangement links TRBV7-9 to TRBJ1-2; 11 positions match TRBD1. Germline CDR1 SEHNR, CDR2 FQNEAQ (reference sequence). This CDR3 contains 14 residues. Losses at the gene ends were 5 bases for V and 6 bases for J; bases not matched to a gene: 5. The CDR3 protein is CASSPRDRGDGYTF. For the CDR3, the DNA is TGTGCCAGCAGCCCCCGGGACAGGGGGGATGGCTACACCTTC.

In its sample, this clone was seen once. The V and J genes are TRBV6-5 and TRBJ1-2; TRBD1 matches at 9 bases. CDR3 length: 16 amino acids. The trim removed 2 bases at V and 0 bases at J, leaving 4 bases unmatched. Germline CDR1 MNHEY, CDR2 SVGAGI. This CDR3 is CASSYRGQGPNYGYTF. CDR3 coding DNA: TGTGCCAGCAGTTACCGAGGACAGGGGCCTAACTATGGCTACACCTTC.

This sequence joins TRBV28 and TRBJ1-1; D uncertain. CDR3 length: 13 amino acids. Per germline, CDR1 MDHEN and CDR2 SYDVKM. Deletions cut 6 bases from V and 3 bases from J, with 11 bases between. The CDR3 loop reads CASRGWSDTEAFF. DNA of the CDR3: TGTGCCAGCAGGGGTTGGTCGGACACTGAAGCTTTCTTT.

The V call is TRBV5-1, the J call TRBJ2-7; the match to TRBD2 covers 10 bases. The germline CDR1 and CDR2 sequences are SGHRS and YFSETQ. Losses at the gene ends were 4 bases for V and 3 bases for J; bases not matched to a gene: 10. This CDR3 contains 16 residues. CDR3: CASSTGGLATFYEQYF. The CDR3 nucleotides are TGCGCCAGCAGCACCGGGGGACTAGCGACCTTCTACGAGCAGTACTTC.

The J gene is TRBJ2-3, the V gene TRBV6-1; D is unclear. CDR1 is MNHNS, CDR2 SASEGT, per germline. The CDR3 runs to 12 residues. V was cut by 3 bases and J by 4 bases, with 5 bases left in between. The CDR3 here is CASSDGADTQYF. The CDR3 DNA sequence: TGTGCCAGCAGTGACGGCGCAGATACGCAGTATTTT.

The chain joins TRBV7-2 to TRBJ1-1; a weak D match, TRBD1 (5 bases). Between the trimmed V and J ends, which lost 0 bases and 6 bases, there was a span of 11 bases. Germline V gene lookup returns CDR1 SGHTA and CDR2 FQGNSA. The CDR3 has 14 residues. The CDR3 here is CASSLAPGGPEAFF. DNA of the CDR3: TGTGCCAGCAGCTTAGCGCCGGGGGGTCCTGAAGCTTTCTTT.

V gene TRBV5-1 combines with J gene TRBJ2-2; 7 nucleotides match TRBD2. This CDR3 has 15 amino acids. CDR1 is SGHRS and CDR2 is YFSETQ in the germline V gene. Unmatched junction bases numbered 5, after V lost 5 bases and J lost 1 base. The CDR3 sequence is CASSSGGLNTGELFF. As DNA, the CDR3 is TGCGCCAGCAGTTCGGGGGGTCTGAACACCGGGGAGCTGTTTTTT.

This sequence joins TRBV5-4 and TRBJ1-1, with TRBD1 matching over 7 bases. CDR1 and CDR2 from the germline V gene are SGHNT and YYREEE (reference sequence). The CDR3 is 14 amino acids. V shed 6 bases and J 5 bases; nucleotides not matched to a gene: 10. The CDR3 DNA follows: TGTGCCAGCAAACGTGCAGGGGGAGGGACTGAAGCTTTCTTT. This gives the protein CASKRAGGGTEAFF.

This chain joins TRBV28 and TRBJ2-1; D unclear. Per the germline V gene, CDR1 is MDHEN and CDR2 is SYDVKM. V lost 9 bases and J 4 bases, leaving 7 bases between the germline ends. The CDR3 loop spans 11 amino acids. CDR3: CASGRYNEQFF. CDR3 DNA: TGTGCCAGTGGACGGTACAATGAGCAGTTCTTC.

V gene TRBV4-1 combines with J gene TRBJ2-1; 10 bases map to TRBD2. This CDR3 contains 17 residues. The V and J ends lost 4 bases and 5 bases, in that order; junction bases with no gene match: 11. Germline-derived CDR1 and CDR2 are MGHRA and YSYEKL. The CDR3 here is CASSPLSAGGINNEQFF. The CDR3 bases are TGCGCCAGCAGCCCACTTTCAGCGGGAGGGATCAACAATGAGCAGTTCTTC.

The gene calls are TRBV5-8 and TRBJ1-5; tentative D call: TRBD1 (5 bases). V lost 0 bases and J 6 bases, leaving 13 bases between the germline ends. CDR3 length: 15 amino acids. Germline V gene sequence: CDR1 SGHTS, CDR2 YDEGEE. This CDR3 reads CASSLGSGLAQPQHF. CDR3 coding DNA: TGTGCCAGCAGCTTGGGATCAGGGTTAGCTCAGCCCCAGCATTTT.

The rearrangement uses TRBV30 and TRBJ2-2, with a tentative D call TRBD1 (6 bases). This CDR3 is 14 amino acids long. CDR1 is GTSNPN, CDR2 SVGIG, per germline (reference sequence). The V and J ends lost 3 bases and 1 base respectively, with 9 bases between them. The CDR3 region has the DNA TGTGCCTGGAGAGCCAGGGGGAACACCGGGGAGCTGTTTTTT. This codes for CAWRARGNTGELFF. Looking up the rest from reference TRBV30 and TRBJ2-2 gives the full variable domain: SQTIHQWPATLVQPVGSPLSLECTVEGTSNPNLYWYRQAAGRGLQLLFYSVGIGQISSEVPQNLSASRPQDRQFILSSKKLLLSDSGFYLCAWRARGNTGELFFGEGSRLTVL.

V is TRBV7-2 and J is TRBJ2-7; 9 bases align to TRBD1. Germline assignment: CDR1 SGHTA and CDR2 FQGNSA. V trimming: 6 bases; J trimming: 1 base; junction bases outside the gene matches: 7. The CDR3 is 15 amino acids. The CDR3 loop reads CASSLKQGASYEQYF. The CDR3 DNA reads as TGTGCCAGCAGTCTTAAACAGGGGGCGTCCTACGAGCAGTACTTC.

V gene TRBV19 combines with J gene TRBJ2-7; the match to TRBD2 covers 9 bases. The CDR3 spans 16 residues. Germline V gives CDR1 LNHDA, CDR2 SQIVND (reference sequence). J was trimmed by 1 base and V by 6 bases; bases with no gene match: 10. CDR3 region: CASSRSLAGRSYEQYF. DNA of the CDR3: TGTGCCAGTAGCCGAAGTCTAGCGGGAAGGTCCTACGAGCAGTACTTC.

The chain employs TRBV27 and TRBJ1-1; D ambiguous. The CDR3 is made up of 13 amino acids. V lost 0 bases and J lost 0, with 2 bases in between. CDR1 is MNHEY and CDR2 is SMNVEV in the germline V gene (reference sequence). CDR3 amino acids: CASSLSLNTEAFF. In DNA form, the CDR3 reads TGTGCCAGCAGTTTATCCCTGAACACTGAAGCTTTCTTT.

The CDR3 spells CASSLAFRDRGVDEQFF. The CDR3 DNA is TGCGCCAGCAGCTTGGCTTTCCGGGACAGGGGCGTCGATGAGCAGTTCTTC. The chain links TRBV5-1 to TRBJ2-1, with 10 bases aligning to TRBD1. Trimming took 0 bases from V and 8 from J; bases not matched to a gene: 11. From germline, CDR1 is SGHRS and CDR2 YFSETQ. The CDR3 loop spans 17 amino acids. Using reference TRBV5-1 and TRBJ2-1 for the parts outside the CDR3, the full variable domain is KAGVTQTPRYLIKTRGQQVTLSCSPISGHRSVSWYQQTPGQGLQFLFEYFSETQRNKGNFPGRFSGRQFSNSRSEMNVSTLELGDSALYLCASSLAFRDRGVDEQFFGPGTRLTVL.